This T cell receptor (beta chain) was captured by sequencing in a study of technical replicates of blood from a few donors. This table comes from immunoSEQ multiplex PCR, and its TCRdb copy is limited to in-frame clones, with some not included. Among tens of thousands of clones listed, 70% to 90% were seen once. V was cut by 6 bases and J by 8 bases, with 21 bases left in between. The CDR3 is 15 residues long. CDR1 and CDR2 from the germline V gene are SGHRS and YFSETQ. The gene calls are TRBV5-1 and TRBJ2-1, with a weak D call TRBD2 (5 bases). The sample taken for sequencing was PBMCs. The receptor was isolated from a human donor in good health. Some clones in this sample may be carry-over from other donors' samples. The CDR3 DNA sequence: TGCGCCAGCATGCCGGTTTCGGGGAGAGGCGATGAGCAGTTCTTC. It codes for CASMPVSGRGDEQFF.